What follows are 23 T cell receptor beta chains derived from one specimen sequenced in a study of blood T cells in healthy people across ages (dated by TCRdb to about 2015). The library was obtained by 5' RACE. The second PCR ran for about 7 to 11 cycles and used a J-beta primer mix along with a sample-barcoded 5' primer. TCRdb handled the public reads itself, with Q25 trimming in fastp and clone calling in MiXCR, and kept productive beta chains. Rows are unified per CDR3 protein, each entry keeping the most common DNA and genes. The sample table shows approximately 2,000,000 distinct CDR3 sequences, and around 40% are seen once. Around 23% of the sample rests with the top ten. The specimen sequenced was blood. The receptor source for this set is a human donor in good health.

The rearrangement uses TRBV20-1 and TRBJ1-5; TRBD1 might be the D (5 bases). This CDR3 has 13 residues. Germline V gene data show CDR1 as DFQATT and CDR2 as SNEGSKA (reference sequence). The V and J ends lost 3 bases and 4 bases respectively, with 10 bases between them. Written as DNA, the CDR3 is TGCAGTGCTAGTGGGGGATGGAATCAGCCCCAGCATTTT. It specifies CSASGGWNQPQHF.

This clonotype appeared a single time. The junction departs from germline at one end; a sequencing error may be responsible. The chain employs TRBV7-8 and TRBJ1-5; 8 nucleotides match TRBD1. This CDR3 region has 15 residues. Germline V CDR1 and CDR2: SGHVS, FQNEAQ. The CDR3 loop reads CAGSLAQGAGQPQHF. CDR3 coding DNA: TGTGCCGGCAGCTTAGCGCAGGGGGCAGGGCAGCCCCAGCATTTT.

The chain couples TRBV28 to TRBJ2-7; the D is unclear. The CDR3 sequence is 14 residues long. CDR1 and CDR2 (germline): MDHEN, SYDVKM. V lost 10 bases, J lost 2 bases, and 18 bases lay in between. The CDR3 loop reads CATHKEVAPYEQYF. CDR3 nucleotide sequence: TGTGCCACCCATAAGGAAGTTGCGCCCTACGAGCAGTACTTC.

Many counts were recorded for this clonotype. The chain is built from TRBV2 and TRBJ2-4; 8 bases fit TRBD1. Germline CDR1 and CDR2: SNHLY and FYNNEI. This CDR3 contains 13 residues. Germline trimming cut 4 bases from V and 4 bases from J; bases unmatched to any gene: 0. The CDR3 here is CASSGQGKNIQYF. In DNA, the CDR3 is TGTGCCAGCAGTGGACAGGGGAAAAACATTCAGTACTTC.

The chain employs TRBV29-1 and TRBJ2-3, with 7 bases identical to TRBD1. The CDR3 is 14 amino acids. From germline, CDR1 is SQVTM and CDR2 ANQGSEA. The junction had 6 bases not matched to a gene; V was cut back by 4 bases and J by 2 bases. The CDR3 DNA reads TGCAGCGTTGGCGCGGACAGGACCACAGATACGCAGTATTTT. Translating gives CSVGADRTTDTQYF.

V is TRBV20-1 and J is TRBJ1-2, with 7 bases identical to TRBD1. Trimming at V came to 0 bases and at J to 4 bases, leaving 5 bases not matched to a gene. The CDR3 runs 14 residues. Germline-derived CDR1 and CDR2 are DFQATT and SNEGSKA (reference sequence). DNA for the CDR3: TGCAGTGCTAGAGATACAGGGGAGGCCTATGGCTACACCTTC. Its translation: CSARDTGEAYGYTF.

The gene calls are TRBV2 and TRBJ1-2; 8 bases align to TRBD1. The ends lost 5 bases at V and 6 bases at J; junction bases unmatched: 5. The CDR3 is 13 amino acids. CDR1 and CDR2 (germline): SNHLY, FYNNEI. CDR3 sequence: CASSYTGGNGYTF. CDR3 in DNA: TGTGCCAGCAGTTACACAGGGGGTAATGGCTACACCTTC.

V and J are TRBV20-1 and TRBJ2-7; TRBD1 might be the D (5 bases). Germline V gene lookup returns CDR1 DFQATT and CDR2 SNEGSKA (reference sequence). Trimming took 0 bases from V and 5 from J, leaving 17 bases between them. The CDR3 runs to 15 residues. CDR3 sequence (DNA): TGCAGTGCTAGAGATCCCAGGGTGTCACGGCACGAGCAGTACTTC. Protein: CSARDPRVSRHEQYF.

This clonotype has a count of ten or more. The chain carries TRBV29-1 and TRBJ2-7; the match to TRBD1 covers 9 bases. V trimming: 2 bases; J trimming: 0 bases; junction bases outside the gene matches: 5. The germline V gene encodes CDR1 SQVTM and CDR2 ANQGSEA. The CDR3 is 15 residues long. The CDR3 coding sequence is TGCAGCGTTGAAACCGAGACAGGGGGCTCCTACGAGCAGTACTTC. Translating gives CSVETETGGSYEQYF.

This clonotype was counted a few times. The gene calls are TRBV20-1 and TRBJ1-2; maybe TRBD1 (6 bases). The V end lost 0 bases, the J end lost 5 bases, and 13 bases lay between the germline ends. Germline V gives CDR1 DFQATT, CDR2 SNEGSKA (reference sequence). This CDR3 contains 14 residues. CDR3 sequence: CSARDTGIGYGYTF. Here the CDR3 DNA reads TGCAGTGCTAGAGATACAGGGATAGGGTATGGCTACACCTTC.

This chain links TRBV6-1 with TRBJ2-5; TRBD2 is a possible D gene (5 bases). Germline lookup yields CDR1 MNHNS and CDR2 SASEGT. Trimming stripped 0 bases from V and 11 bases from J, with 13 bases between. The CDR3 extends over 13 amino acids. DNA of the CDR3: TGTGCCAGCAGTGAAGCCGGGGATTACAAGCAGTACTTC. It specifies CASSEAGDYKQYF.

The chain links TRBV27 to TRBJ2-4; possible D gene TRBD1, 6 bases. The CDR3 extends over 15 amino acids. V gave up 4 bases and J gave up 1 base, with 11 bases separating them. Per germline, CDR1 MNHEY and CDR2 SMNVEV (reference sequence). This chain's CDR3 is CASSSLQGAKNIQYF. As DNA, the CDR3 is TGTGCCAGCAGTTCACTGCAGGGGGCCAAAAACATTCAGTACTTC.

This clonotype showed up just a few times. This chain uses TRBV20-1 with TRBJ2-1; D is unresolved. CDR1 is DFQATT and CDR2 is SNEGSKA in the germline V gene (reference sequence). V was cut by 2 bases and J by 7 bases, with 9 bases left in between. The CDR3 is 12 residues long. The CDR3 bases are TGCAGTGCTAGAAGACGGATGAATGAGCAGTTCTTC. It encodes CSARRRMNEQFF.

The chain is built from TRBV6-5 and TRBJ2-1; D possibly corresponds to TRBD2 (5 bases). Germline V lookup: CDR1 MNHEY, CDR2 SVGAGI. The CDR3 consists of 13 residues. V was shortened by 8 bases and J by 3 bases, with 11 bases between the two germline ends. CDR3 in amino acids: CASRGLVYNEQFF. DNA of the CDR3: TGTGCCAGCCGCGGGCTAGTCTACAATGAGCAGTTCTTC.

This clonotype was recorded only once. The genes are TRBV9 and TRBJ2-7; D uncertain. V shed 0 bases and J shed 7 bases, with 11 bases lying between them. CDR1 SGDLS and CDR2 YYNGEE come from the germline V gene. The CDR3 loop spans 13 amino acids. The CDR3 region is CASSVEEHLEQYF. The DNA of the CDR3 is TGTGCCAGCAGCGTAGAGGAACACCTGGAGCAGTACTTC.

The chain links TRBV7-2 to TRBJ2-7; weak D call: TRBD1 (6 bases). CDR1 and CDR2 from the germline V gene are SGHTA and FQGNSA. This CDR3 comprises 13 residues. Trimming took 3 bases from V and 6 from J, leaving 12 bases between them. CDR3 sequence reads: CASSFFGQFEQYF. The CDR3 DNA reads TGTGCCAGCAGCTTTTTCGGACAGTTCGAGCAGTACTTC.

The rearrangement uses TRBV5-1 and TRBJ2-5; the D is unclear. V was clipped by 2 bases and J by 2 bases, with 10 bases between them. Germline CDR1 SGHRS, CDR2 YFSETQ. This CDR3 spans 14 amino acids. CDR3 DNA sequence: TGCGCCAGCAGCTTATTAAGGGATCAAGAGACCCAGTACTTC. It specifies CASSLLRDQETQYF. The whole variable domain, filled in from reference TRBV5-1 and TRBJ2-5, reads KAGVTQTPRYLIKTRGQQVTLSCSPISGHRSVSWYQQTPGQGLQFLFEYFSETQRNKGNFPGRFSGRQFSNSRSEMNVSTLELGDSALYLCASSLLRDQETQYFGPGTRLLVL.

This sequence joins TRBV7-2 and TRBJ2-7, with D perhaps TRBD1 or TRBD2 (5 bases each). Gene TRBJ2-4 matches the end of the DNA better, so the J call may be wrong. Germline-derived CDR1 and CDR2 are SGHTA and FQGNSA. The CDR3 contains 17 residues. CDR3: CASSFTGRTKGHNIQYF. The CDR3 DNA reads as TGTGCCAGCAGCTTTACGGGGCGTACGAAGGGGCATAACATTCAGTACTTC.

This chain links TRBV27 with TRBJ2-7; 10 nucleotides agree with TRBD1. Per germline, CDR1 MNHEY and CDR2 SMNVEV (reference sequence). This CDR3 has 15 amino acids. V gave up 6 bases and J gave up 3 bases; unmatched junction bases: 8. This CDR3 is CASRTGGSHVYEQYF. The CDR3 nucleotides are TGTGCCAGCAGGACAGGGGGCTCCCATGTCTACGAGCAGTACTTC.

This chain links TRBV3-1 with TRBJ2-1, with D perhaps assigned TRBD1 or TRBD2 (5 bases each). V lost 6 bases and J 7 bases, leaving 16 bases between the germline ends. From germline, CDR1 is LGHDT and CDR2 YNNKEL (reference sequence). This CDR3 spans 14 amino acids. The CDR3 loop reads CASRGGGFTNEQFF. The CDR3, as DNA: TGTGCCAGCAGGGGTGGGGGATTTACGAATGAGCAGTTCTTC.

Many counts were recorded for this clonotype. At one end, the junction sequence differs from germline, possibly due to a read error. The chain links TRBV5-1 to TRBJ1-2; the D gene is possibly TRBD1 (6 bases). Germline V gene lookup returns CDR1 SGHRS and CDR2 YFSETQ. The CDR3 consists of 14 residues. CDR3 amino acids: CASSLTGPNYGYTF. The CDR3 DNA is TGTGCCAGCAGTTTAACAGGGCCTAACTATGGCTACACCTTC. Using reference TRBV5-1 and TRBJ1-2 for the parts outside the CDR3, the full variable domain is KAGVTQTPRYLIKTRGQQVTLSCSPISGHRSVSWYQQTPGQGLQFLFEYFSETQRNKGNFPGRFSGRQFSNSRSEMNVSTLELGDSALYLCASSLTGPNYGYTFGSGTRLTVV.

The chain has TRBV7-2 and TRBJ1-2; D gene ambiguous. Germline lookup yields CDR1 SGHTA and CDR2 FQGNSA. The CDR3 contains 14 residues. V dropped 0 bases and J dropped 4 bases, with 9 bases sitting between them. CDR3 region: CASSLAIPSYGYTF. For the CDR3, the DNA is TGTGCCAGCAGCTTAGCTATCCCAAGCTATGGCTACACCTTC.

This clonotype was observed a few times. This chain uses TRBV7-8 with TRBJ2-4; 7 bases map to TRBD1. With the DNA end fitting TRBJ2-7 better, the J assignment may be wrong. Germline lookup yields CDR1 SGHVS and CDR2 FQNEAQ. The CDR3 is 17 amino acids. The CDR3 loop is CASSFNFPTGSPYEQYF. The CDR3, as DNA: TGTGCCAGCAGCTTTAACTTCCCGACAGGGTCCCCCTACGAGCAGTACTTC.